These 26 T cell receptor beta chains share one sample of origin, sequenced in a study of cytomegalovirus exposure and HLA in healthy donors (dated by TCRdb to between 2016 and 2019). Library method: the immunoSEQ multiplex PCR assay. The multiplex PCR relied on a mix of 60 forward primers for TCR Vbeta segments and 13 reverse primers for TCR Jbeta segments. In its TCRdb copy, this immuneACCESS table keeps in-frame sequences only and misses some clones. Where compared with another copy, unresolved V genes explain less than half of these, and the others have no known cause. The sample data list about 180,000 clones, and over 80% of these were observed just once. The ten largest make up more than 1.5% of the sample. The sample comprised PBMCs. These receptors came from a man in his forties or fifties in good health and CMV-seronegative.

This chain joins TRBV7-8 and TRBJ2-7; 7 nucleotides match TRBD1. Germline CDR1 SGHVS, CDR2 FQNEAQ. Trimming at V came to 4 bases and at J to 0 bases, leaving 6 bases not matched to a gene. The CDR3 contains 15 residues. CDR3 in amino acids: CASSSPTGSSYEQYF. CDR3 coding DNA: TGTGCCAGCAGCTCCCCGACAGGGTCCTCCTACGAGCAGTACTTC. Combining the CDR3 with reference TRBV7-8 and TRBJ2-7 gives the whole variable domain GAGVSQSPRYKVAKRGQDVALRCDPISGHVSLFWYQQALGQGPEFLTYFQNEAQLDKSGLPSDRFFAERPEGSVSTLKIQRTQQEDSAVYLCASSSPTGSSYEQYFGPGTRLTVT.

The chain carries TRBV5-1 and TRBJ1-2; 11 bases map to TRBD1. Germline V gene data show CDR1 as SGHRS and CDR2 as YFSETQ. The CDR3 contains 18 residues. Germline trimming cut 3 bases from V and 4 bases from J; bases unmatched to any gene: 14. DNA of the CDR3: TGCGCCAGCAGCTGGACCATTAACACCGGGACAGGGGGCTATGGCTACACCTTC. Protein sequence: CASSWTINTGTGGYGYTF.

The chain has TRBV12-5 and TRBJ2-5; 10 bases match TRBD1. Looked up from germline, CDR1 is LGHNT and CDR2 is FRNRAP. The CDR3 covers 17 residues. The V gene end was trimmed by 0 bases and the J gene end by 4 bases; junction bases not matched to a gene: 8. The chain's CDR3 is CASGLVGQGTFSETQYF. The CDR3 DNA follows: TGTGCTAGTGGTTTGGTGGGACAGGGGACTTTCTCAGAGACCCAGTACTTC.

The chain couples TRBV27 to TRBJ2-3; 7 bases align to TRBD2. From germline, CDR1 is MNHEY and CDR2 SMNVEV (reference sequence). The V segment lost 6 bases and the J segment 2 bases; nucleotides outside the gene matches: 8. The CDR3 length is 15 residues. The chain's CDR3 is CASSHSGTTTDTQYF. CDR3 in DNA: TGTGCCAGCAGCCACTCCGGGACTACCACAGATACGCAGTATTTT.

CDR3 sequence: CASSLGGTGGNEKLFF. In nucleotides, the CDR3 is TGTGCCAGCAGTTTAGGGGGGACAGGGGGCAATGAAAAACTGTTTTTT. The chain recombines TRBV28 with TRBJ1-4; 12 positions agree with TRBD1. This CDR3 contains 16 residues. The germline V gene has CDR1 MDHEN and CDR2 SYDVKM. Trimming removed 2 bases from V and 5 bases from J; junction bases left unmatched: 3.

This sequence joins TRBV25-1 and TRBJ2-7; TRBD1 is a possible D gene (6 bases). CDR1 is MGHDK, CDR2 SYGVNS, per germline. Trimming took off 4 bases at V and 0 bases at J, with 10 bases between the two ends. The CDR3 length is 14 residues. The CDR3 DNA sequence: TGTGCCAGCAGTGGGGACATGAGCTCCTACGAGCAGTACTTC. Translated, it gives CASSGDMSSYEQYF.

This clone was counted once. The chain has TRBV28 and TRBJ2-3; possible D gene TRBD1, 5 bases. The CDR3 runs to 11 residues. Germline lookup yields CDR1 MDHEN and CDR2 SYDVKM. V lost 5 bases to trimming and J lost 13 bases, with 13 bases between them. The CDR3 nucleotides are TGTGCCAGCAGTGATGCAGGGTTTAAGTATTTT. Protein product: CASSDAGFKYF.

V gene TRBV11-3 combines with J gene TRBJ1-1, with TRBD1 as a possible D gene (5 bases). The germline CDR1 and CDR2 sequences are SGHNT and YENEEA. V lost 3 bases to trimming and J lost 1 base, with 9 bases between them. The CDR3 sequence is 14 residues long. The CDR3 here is CASSFNRRNTEAFF. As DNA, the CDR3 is TGTGCCAGCAGCTTCAACAGGAGGAACACTGAAGCTTTCTTT.

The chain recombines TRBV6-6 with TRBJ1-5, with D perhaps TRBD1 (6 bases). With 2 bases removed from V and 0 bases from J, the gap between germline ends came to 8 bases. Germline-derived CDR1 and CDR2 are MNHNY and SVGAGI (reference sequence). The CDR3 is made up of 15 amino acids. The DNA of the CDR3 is TGTGCCAGCAGTTACGGGGGCTATAGCAATCAGCCCCAGCATTTT. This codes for CASSYGGYSNQPQHF.

CDR3 sequence: CTSSQESDTQYF. As DNA, the CDR3 is TGCACCAGCAGCCAAGAGTCGGATACGCAGTATTTT. The genes are TRBV1 and TRBJ2-3; the listed D gene, TRBD2, was not tested against the DNA. TRBV1 represents a pseudogene. The CDR3 has 12 amino acids.

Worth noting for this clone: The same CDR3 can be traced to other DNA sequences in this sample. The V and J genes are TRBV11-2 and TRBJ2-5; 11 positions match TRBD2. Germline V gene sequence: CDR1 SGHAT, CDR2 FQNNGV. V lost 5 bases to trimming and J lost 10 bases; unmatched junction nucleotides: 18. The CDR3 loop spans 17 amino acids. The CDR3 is CASSPGTSGGRLGSQYF. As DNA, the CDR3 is TGTGCCAGCAGCCCCGGAACTAGCGGGGGCCGCTTGGGAAGCCAGTACTTC.

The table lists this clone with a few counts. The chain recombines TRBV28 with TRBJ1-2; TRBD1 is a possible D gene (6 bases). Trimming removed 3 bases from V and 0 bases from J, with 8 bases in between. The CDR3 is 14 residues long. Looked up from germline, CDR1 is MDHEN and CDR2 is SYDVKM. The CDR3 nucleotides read TGTGCCAGCAGTTTGGACAGTTCTAACTATGGCTACACCTTC. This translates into CASSLDSSNYGYTF.

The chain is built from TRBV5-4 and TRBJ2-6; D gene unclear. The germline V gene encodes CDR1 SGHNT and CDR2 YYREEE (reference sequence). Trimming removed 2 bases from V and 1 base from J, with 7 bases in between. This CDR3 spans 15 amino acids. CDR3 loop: CASSLRRSGANVLTF. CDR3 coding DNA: TGTGCCAGCAGCTTACGCAGATCTGGGGCCAACGTCCTGACTTTC.

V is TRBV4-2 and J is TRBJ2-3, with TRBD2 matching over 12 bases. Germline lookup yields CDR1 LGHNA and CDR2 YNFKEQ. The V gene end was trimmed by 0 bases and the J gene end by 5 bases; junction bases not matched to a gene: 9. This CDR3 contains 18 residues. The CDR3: CASSQEPRLAGAGDTQYF. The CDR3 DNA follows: TGTGCCAGCAGCCAAGAACCCCGACTAGCGGGGGCGGGAGATACGCAGTATTTT.

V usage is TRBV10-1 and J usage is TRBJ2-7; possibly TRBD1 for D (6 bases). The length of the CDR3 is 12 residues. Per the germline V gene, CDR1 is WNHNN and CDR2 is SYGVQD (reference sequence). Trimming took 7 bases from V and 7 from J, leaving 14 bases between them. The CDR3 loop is CASIRQVPEQYF. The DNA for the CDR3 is TGCGCCAGCATACGACAGGTTCCTGAGCAGTACTTC.

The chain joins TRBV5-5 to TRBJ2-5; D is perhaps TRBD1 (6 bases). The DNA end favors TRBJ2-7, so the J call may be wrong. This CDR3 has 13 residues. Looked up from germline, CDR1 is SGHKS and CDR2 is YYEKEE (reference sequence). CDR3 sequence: CASSFPGAYEQYF. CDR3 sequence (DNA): TGTGCCAGCAGCTTCCCAGGGGCCTACGAGCAGTACTTC.

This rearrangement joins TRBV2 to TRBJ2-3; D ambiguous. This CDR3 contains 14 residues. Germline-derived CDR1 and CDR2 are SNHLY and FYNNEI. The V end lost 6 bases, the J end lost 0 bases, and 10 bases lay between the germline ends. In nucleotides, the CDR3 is TGTGCCAGCAGCCCACTCCTTAGCACAGATACGCAGTATTTT. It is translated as CASSPLLSTDTQYF.

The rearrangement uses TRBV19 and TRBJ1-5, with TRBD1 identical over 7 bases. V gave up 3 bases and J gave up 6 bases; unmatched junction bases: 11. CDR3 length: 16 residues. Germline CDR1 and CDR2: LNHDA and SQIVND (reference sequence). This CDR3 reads CASSIGGGAWGQPQHF. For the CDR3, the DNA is TGTGCCAGTAGTATTGGAGGGGGCGCCTGGGGTCAGCCCCAGCATTTT.

CDR3 residues: CASSLRQGREATNEKLFF. The CDR3 coding sequence is TGTGCCAGCAGCTTGAGGCAGGGGAGGGAGGCCACTAATGAAAAACTGTTTTTT. The rearrangement uses TRBV5-6 and TRBJ1-4, with a possible D match to TRBD1 (6 bases). The germline gives CDR1 SGHDT, CDR2 YYEEEE. This CDR3 comprises 18 residues. V lost 1 base to trimming and J lost 2 bases, with 18 bases between them.

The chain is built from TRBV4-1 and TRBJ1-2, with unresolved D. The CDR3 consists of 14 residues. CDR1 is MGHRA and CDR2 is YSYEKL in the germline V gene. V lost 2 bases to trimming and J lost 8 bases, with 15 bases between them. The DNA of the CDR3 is TGCGCCAGCAGCCAATTAACTACTATTAGCGGCTACACCTTC. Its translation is CASSQLTTISGYTF.

The chain's CDR3 is CASSLSGAGYGYTF. The CDR3 region has the DNA TGTGCCAGCAGCTTAAGTGGGGCAGGCTATGGCTACACCTTC. V is TRBV7-2 and J is TRBJ1-2; D perhaps matches TRBD1 (5 bases). CDR3 length equals 14 residues. V lost 2 bases, J lost 4 bases, and 11 bases lay in between. Germline values: CDR1 SGHTA, CDR2 FQGNSA.

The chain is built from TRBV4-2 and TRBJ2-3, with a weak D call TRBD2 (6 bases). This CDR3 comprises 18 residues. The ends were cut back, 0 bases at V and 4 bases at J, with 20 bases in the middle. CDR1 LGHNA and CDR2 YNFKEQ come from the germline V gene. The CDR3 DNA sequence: TGTGCCAGCAGCCAAGATTTGGGGTCAGGAGGGCCAGCAGATACGCAGTATTTT. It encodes CASSQDLGSGGPADTQYF.

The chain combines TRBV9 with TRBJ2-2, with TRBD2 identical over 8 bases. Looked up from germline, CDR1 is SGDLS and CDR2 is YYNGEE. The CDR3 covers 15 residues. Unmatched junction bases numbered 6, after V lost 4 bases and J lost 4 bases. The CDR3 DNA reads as TGTGCCAGCAGCCCCCGGGAGGGCCCCACCGGGGAGCTGTTTTTT. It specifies CASSPREGPTGELFF.

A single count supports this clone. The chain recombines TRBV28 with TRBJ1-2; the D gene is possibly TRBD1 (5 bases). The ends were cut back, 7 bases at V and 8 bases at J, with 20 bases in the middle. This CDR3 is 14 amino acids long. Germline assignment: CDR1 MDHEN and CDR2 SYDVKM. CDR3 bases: TGTGCCAGCAACCCCGGGGGGACCACCTCCGGCTACACCTTC. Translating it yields CASNPGGTTSGYTF.

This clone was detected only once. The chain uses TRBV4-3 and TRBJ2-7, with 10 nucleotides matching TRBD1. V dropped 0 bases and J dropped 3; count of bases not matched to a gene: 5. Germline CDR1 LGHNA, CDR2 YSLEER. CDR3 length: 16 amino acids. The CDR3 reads CASSQELGQGVYEQYF. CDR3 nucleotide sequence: TGCGCCAGCAGCCAAGAACTAGGACAGGGGGTCTACGAGCAGTACTTC.

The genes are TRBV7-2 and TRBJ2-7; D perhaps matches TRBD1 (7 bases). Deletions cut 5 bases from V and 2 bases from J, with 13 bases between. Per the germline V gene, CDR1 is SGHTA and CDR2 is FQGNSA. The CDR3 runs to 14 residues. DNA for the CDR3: TGTGCCAGCAGCAGCCAGGGGGGCACCTACGAGCAGTACTTC. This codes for CASSSQGGTYEQYF. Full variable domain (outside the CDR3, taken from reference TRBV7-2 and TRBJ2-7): GAGVSQSPSNKVTEKGKDVELRCDPISGHTALYWYRQSLGQGLEFLIYFQGNSAPDKSGLPSDRFSAERTGGSVSTLTIQRTQQEDSAVYLCASSSQGGTYEQYFGPGTRLTVT.